What follows are 14 T cell receptor beta chains derived from one specimen sequenced in a study of blood T cell repertoires in COVID-19. This table comes from immunoSEQ multiplex PCR, and its TCRdb copy is limited to in-frame clones, with some not included. The table has about 280,000 clones, around 84% seen once. Sample: PBMCs or T cells enriched from blood (not recorded which). The source is a woman aged 45-59 years who had recovered from COVID-19.

The rearrangement links TRBV9 to TRBJ1-2; D unclear. The germline CDR1 and CDR2 sequences are SGDLS and YYNGEE. The CDR3 spans 13 residues. Trimming took 4 bases from V and 7 from J, leaving 14 bases between them. CDR3 sequence reads: CASSPGLVGGYTF. The DNA of the CDR3 is TGTGCCAGCAGCCCCGGTTTGGTCGGTGGCTACACCTTC.

The chain couples TRBV30 to TRBJ1-2, with TRBD1 matching over 8 bases. CDR1 is GTSNPN, CDR2 SVGIG, per germline (reference sequence). The CDR3 has 13 residues. V lost 8 bases and J lost 8; bases outside the gene matches: 13. Here the CDR3 reads CAGARDRLGGYTF. CDR3 DNA sequence: TGTGCCGGTGCCCGGGACAGGCTAGGAGGCTACACCTTC.

The chain uses TRBV11-2 and TRBJ1-1; TRBD1 aligns across 9 bases. This CDR3 region has 17 residues. With V trimmed by 4 bases and J by 0 bases, 9 bases remained unmatched. Germline values: CDR1 SGHAT, CDR2 FQNNGV. CDR3 DNA sequence: TGTGCCAGCAGCTATAACTCGGGGACAGGGCTGAACACTGAAGCTTTCTTT. Translation gives CASSYNSGTGLNTEAFF. The variable domain in full, with the rest retrieved from reference TRBV11-2 and TRBJ1-1, is EAGVAQSPRYKIIEKRQSVAFWCNPISGHATLYWYQQILGQGPKLLIQFQNNGVVDDSQLPKDRFSAERLKGVDSTLKIQPAKLEDSAVYLCASSYNSGTGLNTEAFFGQGTRLTVV.

CDR3 amino acids: CASSDRGGYTF. The CDR3 nucleotides read TGTGCCAGCTCCGACAGGGGTGGCTACACCTTC. V usage is TRBV18 and J usage is TRBJ1-2, with TRBD1 identical over 8 bases. The ends lost 6 bases at V and 7 bases at J; junction bases unmatched: 1. The germline gives CDR1 KGHSH, CDR2 LQKENI. This CDR3 has 11 amino acids.

This clone was seen only a few times. Written as DNA, the CDR3 is TGTGCCAGCAGCCAAGATCCTTTTAACTATGGCTACACCTTC. Amino acid sequence: CASSQDPFNYGYTF. The chain recombines TRBV3-1 (or the pseudogene TRBV3-2) with TRBJ1-2; D is ambiguous. The CDR3 consists of 14 residues. Trimming took off 0 bases at V and 1 base at J, with 6 bases between the two ends. Germline loops: CDR1 LGHDT, CDR2 YNNKEL (reference sequence).

The V gene is TRBV9, the J gene TRBJ2-2; D gene uncertain. Germline V lookup: CDR1 SGDLS, CDR2 YYNGEE. Trimming shortened V by 2 bases and J by 0 bases, and 11 bases separated the two germline ends. The CDR3 covers 16 residues. The CDR3 sequence: CASSVAQPANTGELFF. The DNA of the CDR3 is TGTGCCAGCAGCGTGGCACAGCCCGCGAACACCGGGGAGCTGTTTTTT.

The V call is TRBV19, the J call TRBJ2-7; 10 positions match TRBD1. V trimming: 4 bases; J trimming: 2 bases; junction bases outside the gene matches: 5. The CDR3 is made up of 15 amino acids. From germline, CDR1 is LNHDA and CDR2 SQIVND (reference sequence). The CDR3 DNA is TGTGCCAGTAGTAAAGGGACAGGGGTGGCCTACGAGCAGTACTTC. Protein product: CASSKGTGVAYEQYF.

The CDR3 coding sequence is TGCGCCAGCAGCTTGTCTCAGGGGGCGCTTACTGATGGCTACACCTTC. It specifies CASSLSQGALTDGYTF. This sequence joins TRBV5-1 and TRBJ1-2; 8 nucleotides match TRBD1. With 1 base clipped from V and 6 bases from J, the junction kept 11 bases outside the gene matches. This CDR3 has 16 residues. Germline loops: CDR1 SGHRS, CDR2 YFSETQ.

The chain combines TRBV2 with TRBJ1-2; D is unresolved. The CDR3 runs 13 residues. The ends were cut back, 5 bases at V and 3 bases at J, with 10 bases in the middle. Germline-derived CDR1 and CDR2 are SNHLY and FYNNEI. The CDR3 spells CASSPDFDYGYTF. DNA for the CDR3: TGTGCCAGCAGTCCGGACTTCGACTATGGCTACACCTTC.

The rearrangement joins TRBV5-1 to TRBJ1-5, with D perhaps matching TRBD1 (5 bases). Germline CDR1 reads SGHRS; CDR2 reads YFSETQ. The CDR3 has 15 residues. V shed 0 bases and J shed 0 bases, with 7 bases lying between them. CDR3 loop: CASSLAGNSNQPQHF. The CDR3 DNA is TGCGCCAGCAGCTTGGCAGGGAATAGCAATCAGCCCCAGCATTTT.

This sequence joins TRBV27 and TRBJ2-7, with 9 nucleotides matching TRBD2. Trimming removed 6 bases from V and 5 bases from J; junction bases left unmatched: 5. This CDR3 region has 13 residues. Germline CDR1 reads MNHEY; CDR2 reads SMNVEV (reference sequence). In DNA form, the CDR3 reads TGTGCCAGCAGGAATCTAGCGGGGAACGAGCAGTACTTC. This encodes CASRNLAGNEQYF.

The chain recombines TRBV28 with TRBJ2-2, with D tentatively TRBD2 (5 bases). Germline V CDR1 and CDR2: MDHEN, SYDVKM. The CDR3 contains 13 residues. The ends were cut back, 7 bases at V and 6 bases at J, with 12 bases in the middle. CDR3 loop: CASIRDRAGELFF. The DNA for the CDR3 is TGTGCCAGCATTCGGGATAGAGCCGGGGAGCTGTTTTTT. The variable domain in full, with the rest retrieved from reference TRBV28 and TRBJ2-2, is DVKVTQSSRYLVKRTGEKVFLECVQDMDHENMFWYRQDPGLGLRLIYFSYDVKMKEKGDIPEGYSVSREKKERFSLILESASTNQTSMYLCASIRDRAGELFFGEGSRLTVL.

The chain links TRBV3-1 (or the pseudogene TRBV3-2) to TRBJ2-3; 9 positions agree with TRBD2. The CDR3 is 17 amino acids. Germline CDR1 and CDR2: LGHDT and YNNKEL (reference sequence). The V segment lost 8 bases and the J segment 4 bases; nucleotides outside the gene matches: 16. The CDR3 bases are TGTGCCAGCTCTCAAATATTTAGCGGGAGACGCCCAGATACGCAGTATTTT. Translated: CASSQIFSGRRPDTQYF.

This chain uses TRBV7-2 with TRBJ1-5, with a possible D match to TRBD1 (5 bases). Trimming cost V 0 bases and J 4 bases, with 10 bases left between them. CDR3 length: 15 residues. The germline V gene has CDR1 SGHTA and CDR2 FQGNSA. The CDR3 DNA is TGTGCCAGCAGCTTAGCTAATGGGGGGAATCAGCCCCAGCATTTT. Amino acids: CASSLANGGNQPQHF.